Reported below is one TCR beta chain. This sample stems from a study of blood T cell repertoires in COVID-19. Overall study context: Specimens from acute and convalescent COVID-19 originated in the United States, Italy and Spain. Sources were T cells, B-cell-depleted T cells, or PBMCs; the material itself was cDNA or gDNA.

Germline V CDR1 and CDR2: LGHNT, FRNRAP. After removal of 5 bases from V and 1 base from J, the junction contained 16 bases not matched to a gene. This CDR3 comprises 19 residues. In the authors' methods: From reference gene primer amplification, estimates of nucleated cell counts were derived. The repertoire was sequenced with immunoSEQ multiplex PCR; TCRdb's copy has only in-frame clones and lacks some. That table is the source of V, J and clone size, and D and trimming were worked out from the DNA. The sample consists of tens of thousands of clones, 87% of them appearing once. This sequence was found in a human donor in a cohort sampled during active COVID-19. This rearrangement joins TRBV12-5 to TRBJ2-1; 8 nucleotides match TRBD2. Material: peripheral blood. As DNA, the CDR3 is TGTGCTAGTGGTCCCCGAGATAGCGGGACCCTAAGATCCTACAATGAGCAGTTCTTC. Encoded protein: CASGPRDSGTLRSYNEQFF.